Listed here are 20 T cell receptor beta chains from one sample, sequenced in a study of T cell repertoires in cytomegalovirus infection. TCRdb processed the reads anew with MiXCR; each CDR3 protein has one entry. The table has around 300,000 distinct CDR3 sequences, roughly a quarter seen once. Specimen: PBMCs. The receptor source for this set is a human donor in good health (CMV status not recorded). Some clones in this sample may be carry-over from other donors' samples.

Only a few counts were recorded for this clonotype. V is TRBV7-2 and J is TRBJ2-7; TRBD1 matches at 7 bases. The CDR3 loop spans 13 amino acids. Looked up from germline, CDR1 is SGHTA and CDR2 is FQGNSA. Unmatched junction bases numbered 6, after V lost 5 bases and J lost 5 bases. The CDR3 protein is CASSIGQVHEQYF. The CDR3 DNA reads TGTGCCAGCAGCATCGGACAGGTCCACGAGCAGTACTTC.

At least ten counts were recorded for this clonotype. This chain connects TRBV7-9 to TRBJ2-1; D is perhaps TRBD1 or TRBD2 (5 bases each). The CDR3 has 14 amino acids. Trimming took off 4 bases at V and 4 bases at J, with 11 bases between the two ends. Germline V gene data show CDR1 as SEHNR and CDR2 as FQNEAQ (reference sequence). The CDR3 sequence is CASSSGTSYNEQFF. The CDR3 DNA is TGTGCCAGCAGCTCCGGGACCTCGTACAATGAGCAGTTCTTC. The complete variable domain, with remaining parts taken from reference TRBV7-9 and TRBJ2-1, reads DTGVSQNPRHKITKRGQNVTFRCDPISEHNRLYWYRQTLGQGPEFLTYFQNEAQLEKSRLLSDRFSAERPKGSFSTLEIQRTEQGDSAMYLCASSSGTSYNEQFFGPGTRLTVL.

V is TRBV4-1 and J is TRBJ1-5; no firm D call. Trimming removed 1 base at V and 4 bases at J, with 11 bases between. There are 15 residues in the CDR3. Germline CDR1 reads MGHRA; CDR2 reads YSYEKL. The CDR3 loop is CASSQVTTANQPQHF. The DNA of the CDR3 is TGCGCCAGCAGCCAAGTTACAACAGCTAATCAGCCCCAGCATTTT.

The J gene is TRBJ2-1, the V gene TRBV11-2; 12 positions match TRBD2. The germline gives CDR1 SGHAT, CDR2 FQNNGV. J lost 8 bases, V lost 2 bases, and 4 bases had no gene match. The CDR3 sequence is 15 residues long. CDR3 coding DNA: TGTGCCAGCAGCTTACTAGCGGGGGGGCAGGATGAGCAGTTCTTC. Amino acids: CASSLLAGGQDEQFF.

This clonotype was found many times. V is TRBV20-1 and J is TRBJ2-1; TRBD2 matches at 8 bases. Germline CDR1 and CDR2: DFQATT and SNEGSKA (reference sequence). This CDR3 has 15 amino acids. V gave up 1 base and J gave up 0 bases; unmatched junction bases: 2. CDR3 protein: CSARGLAYSYNEQFF. CDR3 bases: TGCAGTGCTAGAGGACTAGCGTACTCCTACAATGAGCAGTTCTTC.

J is TRBJ2-7 and V is TRBV7-2; D remains ambiguous. Germline V gene lookup returns CDR1 SGHTA and CDR2 FQGNSA. V was clipped by 3 bases and J by 1 base, with 10 bases between them. The CDR3 spans 14 residues. CDR3 coding DNA: TGTGCCAGCAGCTTTCCAGCTACTTCCTACGAGCAGTACTTC. Protein product: CASSFPATSYEQYF.

This clonotype was counted only a few times. The V gene is TRBV7-8, the J gene TRBJ2-4; D remains ambiguous. V dropped 5 bases and J dropped 0 bases, with 14 bases sitting between them. The CDR3 sequence is 16 residues long. Germline-derived CDR1 and CDR2 are SGHVS and FQNEAQ. CDR3 in amino acids: CASSPRVGVAKNIQYF. CDR3 DNA: TGTGCCAGCAGCCCTCGAGTTGGGGTAGCCAAAAACATTCAGTACTTC.

This clonotype was detected ten times or more. As DNA, the CDR3 is TGTGCCAGCAGCCCCGGGCTGGGGACCGGAAACACCATATATTTT. This translates into CASSPGLGTGNTIYF. The chain uses TRBV7-2 and TRBJ1-3, with D possibly TRBD1 on 5 matching bases. In germline, CDR1 is SGHTA, CDR2 FQGNSA. The CDR3 has 15 residues. The germline V and J ends were trimmed by 5 bases and 4 bases, with 15 bases remaining between them.

This clonotype was counted many times. The CDR3 DNA reads TGTGCCAGCAGCTTAGACAGGACTAGCGGGAGAGGCCCGTTCTTC. Its translation is CASSLDRTSGRGPFF. This chain links TRBV7-2 with TRBJ2-1; TRBD2 matches 13 bases. Germline V CDR1 and CDR2: SGHTA, FQGNSA. CDR3 length: 15 residues. V shed 1 base and J 15 bases; nucleotides not matched to a gene: 9.

This clonotype was seen a few times. This chain joins TRBV2 and TRBJ2-7; no reliable D call. The V and J ends lost 7 bases and 6 bases respectively, with 13 bases between them. The CDR3 is 12 amino acids. Germline V gene data show CDR1 as SNHLY and CDR2 as FYNNEI. The CDR3 DNA sequence: TGTGCCAGCATAGAACGTTCTGGCGAGCAGTACTTC. Translation: CASIERSGEQYF.

This chain uses TRBV11-2 with TRBJ2-1; 8 bases match TRBD2. The CDR3 is made up of 16 amino acids. Germline trimming cut 3 bases from V and 8 bases from J; bases unmatched to any gene: 12. Looked up from germline, CDR1 is SGHAT and CDR2 is FQNNGV. CDR3 amino acids: CASSFLRGGSFYEQFF. The CDR3 DNA reads TGTGCCAGCAGCTTCTTACGGGGGGGTTCATTCTATGAGCAGTTCTTC.

This clonotype has ten or more counts. CDR3 sequence: CASSSMSSYEQYF. The CDR3 DNA reads TGTGCCAGCAGCTCAATGAGCTCCTACGAGCAGTACTTC. The V call is TRBV7-2, the J call TRBJ2-7; D unresolved. CDR3 length: 13 amino acids. With 4 bases removed from V and 0 bases from J, the gap between germline ends came to 7 bases. CDR1 is SGHTA and CDR2 is FQGNSA in the germline V gene.

In this sample, this clonotype turned up a few times. The CDR3 loop reads CASSSTGKDGELFF. CDR3 coding DNA: TGTGCCAGCAGTAGTACAGGGAAGGACGGGGAGCTGTTTTTT. The chain recombines TRBV6-2 or TRBV6-3 with TRBJ2-2, with D possibly TRBD1 on 6 matching bases. The CDR3 runs 14 residues. V was trimmed by 5 bases and J by 7 bases, leaving 14 bases between them. Per germline, CDR1 MNHEY and CDR2 SVGEGT.

This clonotype was picked up many times. This chain connects TRBV7-2 to TRBJ2-7, with D perhaps matching TRBD2 (6 bases). Trimming pared 4 bases from V and 3 bases from J, leaving 16 bases between. This CDR3 is built from 15 residues. Per the germline V gene, CDR1 is SGHTA and CDR2 is FQGNSA. The CDR3 nucleotides are TGTGCCAGCAGCTCCGGGACTGGCTCATACTACGAGCAGTACTTC. It translates to CASSSGTGSYYEQYF.

This clonotype was recorded a few times. J is TRBJ2-3 and V is TRBV28; the match to TRBD2 covers 14 bases. CDR3 size: 16 residues. V was clipped by 4 bases and J by 5 bases; unmatched bases: 5. Germline values: CDR1 MDHEN, CDR2 SYDVKM. Here the CDR3 reads CASSSGTSGRKDTQYF. CDR3 coding DNA: TGTGCCAGCAGTTCAGGGACTAGCGGGAGAAAAGATACGCAGTATTTT. Combining the CDR3 with reference TRBV28 and TRBJ2-3 gives the whole variable domain DVKVTQSSRYLVKRTGEKVFLECVQDMDHENMFWYRQDPGLGLRLIYFSYDVKMKEKGDIPEGYSVSREKKERFSLILESASTNQTSMYLCASSSGTSGRKDTQYFGPGTRLTVL.

In its sample, this clonotype was seen a few times. J is TRBJ2-2 and V is TRBV25-1, with no clear D. The V gene lost 8 bases and the J gene lost 6 bases, with 13 bases spanning the gap. The germline V gene encodes CDR1 MGHDK and CDR2 SYGVNS. The CDR3 is 13 amino acids. Here the CDR3 DNA reads TGTGCCAGCCGCCCTGGCCCGTCCGGGGAGCTGTTTTTT. Protein product: CASRPGPSGELFF.

This clonotype has just one count. Lacking the conserved final phenylalanine or tryptophan, this CDR3 likely reflects a read error. V is TRBV7-2 and J is TRBJ2-3; the D gene is possibly TRBD2 (8 bases). The CDR3 sequence is 19 residues long. Trimming took 5 bases from V and 6 from J, leaving 30 bases between them. From germline, CDR1 is SGHTA and CDR2 FQGNSA. The CDR3 protein is CASSPRGGGTLRGGDTQYS. The CDR3 nucleotides read TGTGCCAGCAGCCCCAGGGGGGGAGGGACTCTACGGGGGGGGGATACGCAGTATTCT.

This chain links TRBV12-3 or TRBV12-4 with TRBJ2-1, with no clear D. The CDR3 contains 12 residues. Trimming left V 7 bases short and J 0 bases short, with 4 bases between. The CDR3 here is CASISSYNEQFF. CDR3 coding DNA: TGTGCCAGCATCTCCTCCTACAATGAGCAGTTCTTC.

This clonotype was observed a few times. V usage is TRBV28 and J usage is TRBJ2-7, with D possibly called TRBD1 or TRBD2 (6 bases each). V shed 6 bases and J shed 2 bases, with 17 bases lying between them. CDR1 and CDR2 from the germline V gene are MDHEN and SYDVKM. This CDR3 has 15 amino acids. CDR3 in amino acids: CASSPTRGSTYEQYF. The DNA for the CDR3 is TGTGCCAGCAGCCCGACTAGGGGGTCTACCTACGAGCAGTACTTC.

This clonotype was counted ten times or more. The chain uses TRBV7-8 and TRBJ2-7, with D possibly TRBD2 on 6 matching bases. The V end lost 1 base, the J end lost 0 bases, and 10 bases lay between the germline ends. Germline CDR1 and CDR2: SGHVS and FQNEAQ. The CDR3 runs 15 residues. The DNA of the CDR3 is TGTGCCAGCAGCTTAGAACTGGGGGGCTCCTACGAGCAGTACTTC. Translating gives CASSLELGGSYEQYF. The full variable domain, with the rest looked up from reference TRBV7-8 and TRBJ2-7, is GAGVSQSPRYKVAKRGQDVALRCDPISGHVSLFWYQQALGQGPEFLTYFQNEAQLDKSGLPSDRFFAERPEGSVSTLKIQRTQQEDSAVYLCASSLELGGSYEQYFGPGTRLTVT.